Below, 8 T cell receptor beta chains from the same sample are listed, as sequenced in a study of identifying expanded T cells in peripheral blood. Assay used: immunoSEQ multiplex PCR; TCRdb lists only in-frame clones, some missing. The table has about 91,000 clones, roughly 90% seen once; the top ten hold approximately 3.9%. Sequencing was carried out using blood. The receptors originated from a person aged 18 to 75 in good health.

The chain couples TRBV5-1 to TRBJ2-2; weak D call: TRBD2 (5 bases). Trimming took 0 bases from V and 7 from J, leaving 16 bases between them. CDR1 SGHRS and CDR2 YFSETQ come from the germline V gene. The CDR3 loop spans 16 amino acids. The CDR3 loop reads CASSLALRPRGGELFF. CDR3 DNA sequence: TGCGCCAGCAGCTTGGCCCTTAGGCCTCGGGGCGGGGAGCTGTTTTTT.

This rearrangement joins TRBV6-6 to TRBJ1-1; TRBD1 might be the D (6 bases). The CDR3 sequence is 13 residues long. Germline V gene sequence: CDR1 MNHNY, CDR2 SVGAGI (reference sequence). The V end was cut by 2 bases, the J end by 4 bases, with 8 bases between. The CDR3 protein is CASSYLQGTEAFF. The DNA for the CDR3 is TGTGCCAGCAGTTACCTACAGGGCACTGAAGCTTTCTTT.

V is TRBV7-3 and J is TRBJ1-5, with TRBD1 as a possible D gene (6 bases). CDR3 length: 13 residues. Trimming left V 2 bases short and J 9 bases short, with 11 bases between. Germline-derived CDR1 and CDR2 are SGHTA and FQGTGA. CDR3 nucleotide sequence: TGTGCCAGCAGCTTAGCGGAGGGGGGGCCCCAGCATTTT. Amino acids: CASSLAEGGPQHF. Variable domain in full (rest from reference TRBV7-3 and TRBJ1-5): GAGVSQTPSNKVTEKGKYVELRCDPISGHTALYWYRQSLGQGPEFLIYFQGTGAADDSGLPNDRFFAVRPEGSVSTLKIQRTERGDSAVYLCASSLAEGGPQHFGDGTRLSIL.

V and J are TRBV2 and TRBJ2-1, with 8 bases fitting TRBD1. Germline CDR1 reads SNHLY; CDR2 reads FYNNEI. Losses at the gene ends were 4 bases for V and 10 bases for J; bases not matched to a gene: 9. This CDR3 is 14 amino acids long. In nucleotides, the CDR3 is TGTGCCAGCAGTGTTGGCAGGGGGCTTGAGGAGCAGTTCTTC. It specifies CASSVGRGLEEQFF.

This clone has a handful of counts. The genes are TRBV18 and TRBJ1-2; D unresolved. V lost 0 bases and J lost 4, with 9 bases in between. The CDR3 covers 14 residues. Germline CDR1 KGHSH, CDR2 LQKENI. CDR3 sequence (DNA): TGTGCCAGCTCACCACCGAGGACTTCCTATGGCTACACCTTC. The encoded protein is CASSPPRTSYGYTF.

V is TRBV30 and J is TRBJ2-5, with 8 bases identical to TRBD2. This CDR3 comprises 16 residues. Losses at the gene ends were 0 bases for V and 4 bases for J; bases not matched to a gene: 10. The germline V gene has CDR1 GTSNPN and CDR2 SVGIG (reference sequence). The CDR3 sequence: CAWSVGLAGPSETQYF. CDR3 nucleotide sequence: TGTGCCTGGAGTGTTGGGCTAGCGGGCCCCTCAGAGACCCAGTACTTC.

This clone was detected only once. The gene calls are TRBV25-1 and TRBJ2-1, with D possibly TRBD2 on 5 matching bases. Germline CDR1 and CDR2: MGHDK and SYGVNS. V was cut by 1 base and J by 6 bases, with 10 bases left in between. This CDR3 region has 14 residues. The CDR3 nucleotides are TGTGCCAGCAGTGAATTACTAGGAATCAATGAGCAGTTCTTC. As protein: CASSELLGINEQFF.

The chain combines TRBV6-4 with TRBJ1-2; 8 positions agree with TRBD1. Germline assignment: CDR1 MRHNA and CDR2 SNTAGT. The V and J ends lost 6 bases and 3 bases, in that order; junction bases with no gene match: 9. This CDR3 has 15 amino acids. The CDR3 sequence: CASSPGGQAHYGYTF. For the CDR3, the DNA is TGTGCCAGCAGCCCGGGGGGACAGGCGCACTATGGCTACACCTTC.